Sequencing of this TCR beta chain was carried out in a study of early T cells in non-severe SARS-CoV-2 infection (dated by TCRdb to the early 2020s). For the wider study: TCR sequencing used bulk RNA from unsorted whole blood, so alpha and beta chains could not be paired.

In its sample, this clonotype was seen many times. Its target antigen remains unknown. Base qualities are missing; no much larger clone stands one base away. Summary of the overall study and its limitations: Matching against VDJdb was skewed toward anti-spike CD8 responses, likely underestimated virus-specific expansions, and missed private and CD4 specificities.

The study was a case-control design nested within a healthcare worker cohort in London, UK, with weekly nasopharyngeal swab PCR tests and blood sampling. Healthcare workers were recruited between 23 and 31 March 2020, during the week of the UK lockdown, and were followed weekly for up to roughly 15 weeks. V is pared back by 6 bases and J by 7 bases, with 10 bases lying between the germline termini. From cysteine to phenylalanine, the CDR3 is 12 amino acids long. Only CDR3 DNA remains: 36 bases, in frame from the first base. Via the germline V gene, CDR1 is MNHEY and CDR2 SVGEGT. Library preparation used 5' RACE. TCRdb names NextSeq 500 as the instrument used. The TCR library protocol attached unique molecular identifiers to individual cDNA molecules to correct for sequencing error and PCR bias. Both TCR alpha and beta chains were sequenced, and tight co-correlation was observed between alpha and beta sequence abundances in each sample. Processing in the source paper ran as follows. Decombinator V4 was used to perform V gene, J gene and CDR3 annotation of TCR sequences. Expanded TCRs were defined as changing significantly between any two time points under a Poisson model with p below 0.0001. TCR abundances were normalised to the total number of TCRs sequenced per sample and expressed as counts per million. TRAV1-2 paired with TRAJ12, TRAJ20 or TRAJ33 defined MAIT TCRs, while TRAV10 paired with TRAJ18 defined iNKT TCRs. A search of VDJdb, accessed on 1 November 2021, was run for TCRs annotated to CMV, EBV and SARS-CoV-2, with TCRs annotated for multiple antigens excluded. Using fastp at Q25 and MiXCR, TCRdb reprocessed the public reads and kept productive beta chains. Merged by CDR3 protein, the rows form single entries marked with the most common genes and DNA. Here the V and J calls rest on TCRdb's processing, not on the authors' analysis. This sample is represented by about 39,000 distinct CDR3 sequences; over 3.5% of them were singletons. In total, the top ten clones hold 4.5% to 5.5% of the sample.

The rearrangement combines TRBV6-2 or TRBV6-3 with TRBJ2-1; a tentative D match to TRBD1 spans 6 bases. This TCR derives from an adult who was a healthcare worker with PCR-confirmed SARS-CoV-2 infection or an uninfected control (not recorded which). The sample taken for sequencing was whole blood. The DNA reads as follows: TGTGCCAGCAGCCACAGGGCGAATGAGCAGTTCTTC. Its translation reads: CASSHRANEQFF.